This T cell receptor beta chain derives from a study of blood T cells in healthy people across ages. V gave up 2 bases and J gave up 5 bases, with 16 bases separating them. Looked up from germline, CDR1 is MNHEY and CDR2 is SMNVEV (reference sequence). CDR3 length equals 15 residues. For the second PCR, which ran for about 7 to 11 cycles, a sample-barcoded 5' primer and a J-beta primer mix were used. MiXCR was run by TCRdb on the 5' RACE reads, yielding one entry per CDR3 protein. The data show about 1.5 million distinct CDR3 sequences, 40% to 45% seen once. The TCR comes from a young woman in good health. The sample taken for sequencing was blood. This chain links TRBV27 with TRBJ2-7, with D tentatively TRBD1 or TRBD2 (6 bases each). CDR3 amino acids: CASSLVLGGRDEQYF. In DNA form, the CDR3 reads TGTGCCAGCAGTTTAGTGTTAGGGGGGAGAGACGAGCAGTACTTC.